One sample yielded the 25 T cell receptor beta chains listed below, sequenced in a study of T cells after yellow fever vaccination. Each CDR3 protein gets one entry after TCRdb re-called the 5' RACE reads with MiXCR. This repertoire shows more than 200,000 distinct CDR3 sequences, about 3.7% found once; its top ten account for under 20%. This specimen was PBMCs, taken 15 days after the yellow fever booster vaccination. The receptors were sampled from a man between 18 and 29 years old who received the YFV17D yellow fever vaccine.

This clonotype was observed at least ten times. The CDR3 region has the DNA TGTGCCAGCAGCTTAGCGCTGGGGGGTTATGGCTACACCTTC. This gives the protein CASSLALGGYGYTF. J is TRBJ1-2 and V is TRBV7-8, with D maybe TRBD1 (5 bases). Per the germline V gene, CDR1 is SGHVS and CDR2 is FQNEAQ. With 0 bases removed from V and 5 bases from J, the gap between germline ends came to 10 bases. The CDR3 is 14 amino acids.

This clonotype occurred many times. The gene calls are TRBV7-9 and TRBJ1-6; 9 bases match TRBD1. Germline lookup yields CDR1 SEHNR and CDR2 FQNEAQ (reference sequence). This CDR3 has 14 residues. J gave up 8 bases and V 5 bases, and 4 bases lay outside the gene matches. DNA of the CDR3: TGTGCCAGCAGCCCACGACAGGGGGATTCACCCCTCCACTTT. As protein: CASSPRQGDSPLHF.

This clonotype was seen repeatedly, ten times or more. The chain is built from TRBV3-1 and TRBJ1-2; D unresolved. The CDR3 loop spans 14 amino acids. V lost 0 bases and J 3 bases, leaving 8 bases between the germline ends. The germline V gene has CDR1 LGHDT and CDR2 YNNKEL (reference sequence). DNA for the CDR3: TGTGCCAGCAGCCAAGACCGACGGGACTATGGCTACACCTTC. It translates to CASSQDRRDYGYTF.

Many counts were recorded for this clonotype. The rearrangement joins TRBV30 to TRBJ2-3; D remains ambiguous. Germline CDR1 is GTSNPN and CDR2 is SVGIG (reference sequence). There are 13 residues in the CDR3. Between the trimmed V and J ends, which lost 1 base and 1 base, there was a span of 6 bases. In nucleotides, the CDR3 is TGTGCCTGGAGTGGAAGGGGCACAGATACGCAGTATTTT. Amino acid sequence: CAWSGRGTDTQYF.

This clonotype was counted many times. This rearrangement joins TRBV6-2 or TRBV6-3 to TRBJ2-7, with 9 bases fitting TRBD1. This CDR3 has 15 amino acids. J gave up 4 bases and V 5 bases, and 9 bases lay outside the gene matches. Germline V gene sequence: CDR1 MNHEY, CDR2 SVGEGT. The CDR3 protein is CASSLRPGQGYEQYV. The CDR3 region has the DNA TGTGCCAGCAGTCTGAGACCGGGACAGGGTTACGAGCAGTACGTC.

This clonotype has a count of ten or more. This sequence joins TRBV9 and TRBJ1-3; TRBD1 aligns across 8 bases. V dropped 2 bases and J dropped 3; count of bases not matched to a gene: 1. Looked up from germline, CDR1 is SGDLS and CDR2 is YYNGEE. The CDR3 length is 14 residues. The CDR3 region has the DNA TGTGCCAGCAGCGTCAGGGGGCTTGGAAACACCATATATTTT. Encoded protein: CASSVRGLGNTIYF.

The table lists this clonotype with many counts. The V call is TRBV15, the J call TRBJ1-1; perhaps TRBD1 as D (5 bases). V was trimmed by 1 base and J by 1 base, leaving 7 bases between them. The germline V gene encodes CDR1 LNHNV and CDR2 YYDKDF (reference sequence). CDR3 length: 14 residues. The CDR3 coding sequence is TGTGCCACCAGCAGAGCGGGGACGAACACTGAAGCTTTCTTT. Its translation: CATSRAGTNTEAFF. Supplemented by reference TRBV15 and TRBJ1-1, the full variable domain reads DAMVIQNPRYQVTQFGKPVTLSCSQTLNHNVMYWYQQKSSQAPKLLFHYYDKDFNNEADTPDNFQSRRPNTSFCFLDIRSPGLGDTAMYLCATSRAGTNTEAFFGQGTRLTVV.

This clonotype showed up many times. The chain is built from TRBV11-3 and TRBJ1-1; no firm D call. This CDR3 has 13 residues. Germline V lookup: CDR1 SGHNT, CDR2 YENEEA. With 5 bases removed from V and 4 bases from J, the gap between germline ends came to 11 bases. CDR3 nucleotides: TGTGCCAGCAGCCTCGGACGGCTCACTGAAGCTTTCTTT. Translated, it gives CASSLGRLTEAFF.

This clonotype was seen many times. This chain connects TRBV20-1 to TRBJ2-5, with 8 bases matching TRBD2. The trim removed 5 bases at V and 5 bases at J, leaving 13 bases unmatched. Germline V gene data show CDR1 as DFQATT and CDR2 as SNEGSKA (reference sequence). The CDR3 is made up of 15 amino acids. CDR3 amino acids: CSAPRGSGVRETQYF. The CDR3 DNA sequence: TGCAGTGCTCCCCGTGGTAGCGGGGTAAGGGAGACCCAGTACTTC.

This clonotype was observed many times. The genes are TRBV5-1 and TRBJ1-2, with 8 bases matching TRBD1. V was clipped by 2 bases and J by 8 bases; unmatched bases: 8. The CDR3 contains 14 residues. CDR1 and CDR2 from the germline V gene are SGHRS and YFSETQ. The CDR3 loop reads CASSFDGTGLGYTF. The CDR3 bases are TGCGCCAGCAGCTTCGACGGGACAGGCCTAGGCTACACCTTC.

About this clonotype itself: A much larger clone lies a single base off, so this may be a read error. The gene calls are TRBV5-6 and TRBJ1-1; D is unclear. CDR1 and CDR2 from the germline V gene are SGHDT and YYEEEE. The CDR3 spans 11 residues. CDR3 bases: TGTGCCAGCAGCTTGGGGCAGAAAGCTTCCTTT. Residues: CASSLGQKASF.

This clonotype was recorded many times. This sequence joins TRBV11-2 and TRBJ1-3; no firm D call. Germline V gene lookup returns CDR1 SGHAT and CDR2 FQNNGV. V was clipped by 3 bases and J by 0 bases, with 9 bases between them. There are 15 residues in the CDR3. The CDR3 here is CASSFGVSSGNTIYF. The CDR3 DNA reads TGTGCCAGCAGCTTTGGTGTTAGCTCTGGAAACACCATATATTTT.

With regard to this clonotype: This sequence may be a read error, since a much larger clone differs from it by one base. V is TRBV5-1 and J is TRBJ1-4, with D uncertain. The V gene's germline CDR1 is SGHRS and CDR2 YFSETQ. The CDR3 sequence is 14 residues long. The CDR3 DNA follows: TGCGCCAGCAGCTTCGGGCAGCCTAATGAAAAACTGTATTTT. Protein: CASSFGQPNEKLYF.

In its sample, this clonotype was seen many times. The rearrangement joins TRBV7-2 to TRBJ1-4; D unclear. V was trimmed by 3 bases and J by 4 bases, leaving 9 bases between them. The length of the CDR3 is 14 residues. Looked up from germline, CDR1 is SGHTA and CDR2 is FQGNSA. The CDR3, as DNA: TGTGCCAGCAGCTTGGACGGGAATAATGAAAAACTGTTTTTT. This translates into CASSLDGNNEKLFF.

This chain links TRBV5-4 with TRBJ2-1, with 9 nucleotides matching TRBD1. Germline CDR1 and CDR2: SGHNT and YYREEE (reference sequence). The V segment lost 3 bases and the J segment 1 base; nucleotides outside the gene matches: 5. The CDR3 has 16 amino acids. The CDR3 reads CASSSGGTGSYNEQFF. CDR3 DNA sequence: TGTGCCAGCAGCTCCGGCGGGACAGGGTCCTACAATGAGCAGTTCTTC.

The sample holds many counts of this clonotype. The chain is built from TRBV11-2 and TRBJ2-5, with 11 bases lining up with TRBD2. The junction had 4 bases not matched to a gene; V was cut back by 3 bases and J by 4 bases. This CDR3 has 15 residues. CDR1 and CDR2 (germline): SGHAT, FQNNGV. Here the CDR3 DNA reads TGTGCCAGCAGCTTGGGTAGCGGGGGGGGAGAGACCCAGTACTTC. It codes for CASSLGSGGGETQYF. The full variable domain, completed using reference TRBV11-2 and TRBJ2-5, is EAGVAQSPRYKIIEKRQSVAFWCNPISGHATLYWYQQILGQGPKLLIQFQNNGVVDDSQLPKDRFSAERLKGVDSTLKIQPAKLEDSAVYLCASSLGSGGGETQYFGPGTRLLVL.

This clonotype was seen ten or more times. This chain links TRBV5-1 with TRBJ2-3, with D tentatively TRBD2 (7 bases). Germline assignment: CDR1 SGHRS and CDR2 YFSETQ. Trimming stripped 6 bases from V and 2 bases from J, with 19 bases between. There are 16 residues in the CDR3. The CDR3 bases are TGCGCCAGCACCCCGGATGGGAGGGGGATCACAGATACGCAGTATTTT. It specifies CASTPDGRGITDTQYF. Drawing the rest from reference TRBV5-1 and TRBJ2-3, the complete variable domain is KAGVTQTPRYLIKTRGQQVTLSCSPISGHRSVSWYQQTPGQGLQFLFEYFSETQRNKGNFPGRFSGRQFSNSRSEMNVSTLELGDSALYLCASTPDGRGITDTQYFGPGTRLTVL.

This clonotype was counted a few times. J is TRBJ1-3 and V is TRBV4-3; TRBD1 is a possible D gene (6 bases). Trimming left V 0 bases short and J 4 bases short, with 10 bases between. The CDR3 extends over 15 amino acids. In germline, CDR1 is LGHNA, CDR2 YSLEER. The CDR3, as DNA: TGCGCCAGCAGCCAAGATCAGGGGCCGGGAAACACCATATATTTT. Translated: CASSQDQGPGNTIYF.

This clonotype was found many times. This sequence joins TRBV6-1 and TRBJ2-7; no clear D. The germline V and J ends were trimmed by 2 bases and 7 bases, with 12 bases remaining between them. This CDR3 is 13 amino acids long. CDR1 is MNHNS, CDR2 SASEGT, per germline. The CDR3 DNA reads TGTGCCAGCAGTGAATCAGGTCCCAGGGAGCAGTACTTC. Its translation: CASSESGPREQYF.

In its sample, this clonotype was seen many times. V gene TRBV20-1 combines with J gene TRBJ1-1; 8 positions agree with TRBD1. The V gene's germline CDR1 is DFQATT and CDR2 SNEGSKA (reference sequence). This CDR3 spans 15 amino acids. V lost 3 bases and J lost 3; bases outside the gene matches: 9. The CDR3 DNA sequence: TGCAGTGCTAGCCAAAATGCAGGGGGCGACACTGAAGCTTTCTTT. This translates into CSASQNAGGDTEAFF.

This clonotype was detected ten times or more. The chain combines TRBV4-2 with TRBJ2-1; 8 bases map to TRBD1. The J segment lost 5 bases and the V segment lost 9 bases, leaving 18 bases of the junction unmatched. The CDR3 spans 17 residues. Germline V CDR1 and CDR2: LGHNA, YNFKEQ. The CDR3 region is CASLSGGLRRGNNEQFF. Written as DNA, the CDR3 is TGTGCCAGTCTATCAGGGGGCCTGAGGAGGGGCAACAATGAGCAGTTCTTC.

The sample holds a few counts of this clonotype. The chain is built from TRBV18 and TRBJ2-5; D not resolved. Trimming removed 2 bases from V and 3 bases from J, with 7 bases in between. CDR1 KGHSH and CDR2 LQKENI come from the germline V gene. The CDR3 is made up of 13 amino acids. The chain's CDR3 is CASSPGPEETQYF. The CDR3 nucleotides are TGTGCCAGCTCACCAGGACCAGAAGAGACCCAGTACTTC.

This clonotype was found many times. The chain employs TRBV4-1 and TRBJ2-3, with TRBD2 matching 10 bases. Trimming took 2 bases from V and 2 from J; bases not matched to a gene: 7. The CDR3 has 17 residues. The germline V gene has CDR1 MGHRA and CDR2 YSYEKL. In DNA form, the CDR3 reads TGCGCCAGCAGCCAAAGTCCTAGCGGGGGCGACACAGATACGCAGTATTTT. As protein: CASSQSPSGGDTDTQYF.

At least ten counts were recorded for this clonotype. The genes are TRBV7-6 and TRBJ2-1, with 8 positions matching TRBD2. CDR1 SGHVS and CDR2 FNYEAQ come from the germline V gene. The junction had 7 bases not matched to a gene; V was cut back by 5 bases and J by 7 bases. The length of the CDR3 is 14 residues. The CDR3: CASSRGGIWNEQFF. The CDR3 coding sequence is TGTGCCAGCAGCCGCGGGGGGATCTGGAATGAGCAGTTCTTC.

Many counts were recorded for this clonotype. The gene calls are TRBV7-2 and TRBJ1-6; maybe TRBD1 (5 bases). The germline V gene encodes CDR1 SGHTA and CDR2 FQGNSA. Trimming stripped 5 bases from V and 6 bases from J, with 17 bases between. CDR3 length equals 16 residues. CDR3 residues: CASSPSLRGGNSPLHF. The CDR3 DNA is TGTGCCAGCAGCCCCTCGTTGAGGGGAGGTAATTCACCCCTCCACTTT.